This T cell receptor beta chain is from a study of blood T cells in healthy people across ages. Germline V CDR1 and CDR2: LGHDT, YNNKEL (reference sequence). V shed 1 base, J shed 4 bases, and the junction held 2 bases outside the gene matches. The CDR3 has 16 amino acids. Primers used in a second PCR of about 6 to 11 cycles were a sample-barcoded 5' primer and a J-beta primer mix. Via MiXCR, TCRdb re-called the 5' RACE reads, giving one row per CDR3 protein. The top ten clones hold about 3.8% of a sample with around 1,600,000 distinct CDR3 sequences, approximately 42% of them seen once. This clonotype has a handful of counts. Its antigen is still unknown. Study-wide results and caveats: While age rose, TCR beta diversity per million T cells dropped in a roughly linear way.

The source material was blood. This TCR was sampled from a woman under 30 in good health. This chain links TRBV3-1 with TRBJ2-3; 13 nucleotides match TRBD2. The CDR3 sequence is CASSQVTSGGSDTQYF. The CDR3 nucleotides are TGTGCCAGCAGCCAAGTGACTAGCGGGGGGTCAGATACGCAGTATTTT.